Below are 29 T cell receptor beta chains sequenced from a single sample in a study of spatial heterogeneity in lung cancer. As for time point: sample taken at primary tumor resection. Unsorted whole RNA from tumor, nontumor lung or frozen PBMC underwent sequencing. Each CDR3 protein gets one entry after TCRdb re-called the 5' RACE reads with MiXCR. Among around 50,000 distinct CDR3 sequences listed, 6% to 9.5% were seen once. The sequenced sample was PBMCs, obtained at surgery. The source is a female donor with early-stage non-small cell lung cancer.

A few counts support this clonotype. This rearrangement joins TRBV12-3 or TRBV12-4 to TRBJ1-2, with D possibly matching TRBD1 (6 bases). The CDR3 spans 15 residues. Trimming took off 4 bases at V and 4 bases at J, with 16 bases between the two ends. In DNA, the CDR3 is TGTGCCAGCAGTTCGGACCAGGGACAACTCTATGGCTACACCTTC. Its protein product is CASSSDQGQLYGYTF.

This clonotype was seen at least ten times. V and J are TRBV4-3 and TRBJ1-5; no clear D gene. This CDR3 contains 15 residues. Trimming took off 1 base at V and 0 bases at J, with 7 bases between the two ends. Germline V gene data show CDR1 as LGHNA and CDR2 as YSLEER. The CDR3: CASSQAWHSNQPQHF. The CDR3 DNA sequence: TGCGCCAGCAGCCAAGCTTGGCATAGCAATCAGCCCCAGCATTTT.

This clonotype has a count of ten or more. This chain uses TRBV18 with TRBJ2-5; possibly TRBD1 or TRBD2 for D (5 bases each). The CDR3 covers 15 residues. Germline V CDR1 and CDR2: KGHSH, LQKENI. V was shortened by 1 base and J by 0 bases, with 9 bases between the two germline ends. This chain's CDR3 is CASSPLSGHQETQYF. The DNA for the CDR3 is TGTGCCAGCTCACCACTATCGGGGCACCAAGAGACCCAGTACTTC.

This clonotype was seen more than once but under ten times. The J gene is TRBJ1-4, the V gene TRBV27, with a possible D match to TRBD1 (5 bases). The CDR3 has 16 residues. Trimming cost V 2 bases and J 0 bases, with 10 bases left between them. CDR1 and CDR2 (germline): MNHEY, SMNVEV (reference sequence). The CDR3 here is CASSLRRGSTNEKLFF. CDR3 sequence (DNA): TGTGCCAGCAGTTTAAGGAGGGGATCAACTAATGAAAAACTGTTTTTT. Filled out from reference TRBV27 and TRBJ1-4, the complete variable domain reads EAQVTQNPRYLITVTGKKLTVTCSQNMNHEYMSWYRQDPGLGLRQIYYSMNVEVTDKGDVPEGYKVSRKEKRNFPLILESPSPNQTSLYFCASSLRRGSTNEKLFFGSGTQLSVL.

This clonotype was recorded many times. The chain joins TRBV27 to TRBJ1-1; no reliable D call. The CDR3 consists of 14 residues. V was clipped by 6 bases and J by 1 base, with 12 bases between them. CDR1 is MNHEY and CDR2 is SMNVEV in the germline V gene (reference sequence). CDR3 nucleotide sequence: TGTGCCAGCAGATCCTACTGGGGGAACACTGAAGCTTTCTTT. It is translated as CASRSYWGNTEAFF.

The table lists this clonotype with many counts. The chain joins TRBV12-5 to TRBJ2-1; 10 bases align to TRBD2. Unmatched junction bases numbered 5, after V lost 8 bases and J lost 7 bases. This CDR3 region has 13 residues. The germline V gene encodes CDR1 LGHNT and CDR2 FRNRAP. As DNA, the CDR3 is TGTGCTAGTTCTCCACTAGCGGGGAATGAGCAGTTCTTC. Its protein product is CASSPLAGNEQFF.

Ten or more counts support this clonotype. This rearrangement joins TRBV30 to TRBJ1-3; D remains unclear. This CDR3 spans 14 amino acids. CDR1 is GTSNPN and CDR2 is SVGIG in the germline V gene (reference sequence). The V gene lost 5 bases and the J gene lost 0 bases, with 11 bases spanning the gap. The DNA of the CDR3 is TGTGCCTGGGACGGGGTCGGCTCTGGAAACACCATATATTTT. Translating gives CAWDGVGSGNTIYF.

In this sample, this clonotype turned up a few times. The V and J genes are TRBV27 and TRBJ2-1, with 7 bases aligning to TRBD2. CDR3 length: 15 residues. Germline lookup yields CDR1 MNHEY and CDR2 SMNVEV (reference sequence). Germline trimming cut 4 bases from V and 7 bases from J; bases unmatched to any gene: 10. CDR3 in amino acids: CASSSLAGPGNEQFF. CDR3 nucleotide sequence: TGTGCCAGCAGTTCCTTAGCGGGCCCTGGGAATGAGCAGTTCTTC.

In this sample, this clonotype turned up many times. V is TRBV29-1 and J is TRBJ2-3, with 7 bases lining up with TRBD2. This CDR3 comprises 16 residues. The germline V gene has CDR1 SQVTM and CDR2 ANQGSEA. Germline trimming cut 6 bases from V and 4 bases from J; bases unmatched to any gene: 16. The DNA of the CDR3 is TGCAGCGTCGGGGAGTTGGCCATTCGGGAGGCAGATACGCAGTATTTT. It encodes CSVGELAIREADTQYF.

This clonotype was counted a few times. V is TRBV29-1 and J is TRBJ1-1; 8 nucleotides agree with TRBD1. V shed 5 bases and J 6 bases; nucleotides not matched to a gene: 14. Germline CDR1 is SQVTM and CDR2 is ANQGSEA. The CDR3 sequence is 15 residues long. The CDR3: CSVSPMDRVSSEAFF. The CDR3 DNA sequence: TGCAGCGTTTCACCCATGGACAGGGTTTCTTCTGAAGCTTTCTTT.

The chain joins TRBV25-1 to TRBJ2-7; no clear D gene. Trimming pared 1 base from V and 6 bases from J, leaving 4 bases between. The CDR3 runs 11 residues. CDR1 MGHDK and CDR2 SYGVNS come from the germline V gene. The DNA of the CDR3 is TGTGCCAGCAGTGAATCATTCGAGCAGTACTTC. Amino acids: CASSESFEQYF.

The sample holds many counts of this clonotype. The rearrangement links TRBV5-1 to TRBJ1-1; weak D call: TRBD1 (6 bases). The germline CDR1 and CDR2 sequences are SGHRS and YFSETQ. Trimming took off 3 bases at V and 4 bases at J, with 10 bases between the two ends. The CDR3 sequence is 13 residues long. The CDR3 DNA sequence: TGCGCCAGCAGCTGGGACAAGGGCACTGAAGCTTTCTTT. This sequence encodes CASSWDKGTEAFF. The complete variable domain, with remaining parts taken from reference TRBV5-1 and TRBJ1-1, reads KAGVTQTPRYLIKTRGQQVTLSCSPISGHRSVSWYQQTPGQGLQFLFEYFSETQRNKGNFPGRFSGRQFSNSRSEMNVSTLELGDSALYLCASSWDKGTEAFFGQGTRLTVV.

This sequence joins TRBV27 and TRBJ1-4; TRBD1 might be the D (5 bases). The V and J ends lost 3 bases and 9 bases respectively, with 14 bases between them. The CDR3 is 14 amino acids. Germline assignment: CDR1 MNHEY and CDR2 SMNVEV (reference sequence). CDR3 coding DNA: TGTGCCAGCAGTTTTCGGGGACGGGCTAAAAAACTGTTTTTT. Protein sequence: CASSFRGRAKKLFF.

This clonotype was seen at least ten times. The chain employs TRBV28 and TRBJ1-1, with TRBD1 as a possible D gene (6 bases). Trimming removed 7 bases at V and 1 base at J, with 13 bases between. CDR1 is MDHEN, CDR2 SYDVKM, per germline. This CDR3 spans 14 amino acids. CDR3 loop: CASKRPGANTEAFF. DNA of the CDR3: TGTGCCAGCAAGCGTCCGGGGGCGAACACTGAAGCTTTCTTT.

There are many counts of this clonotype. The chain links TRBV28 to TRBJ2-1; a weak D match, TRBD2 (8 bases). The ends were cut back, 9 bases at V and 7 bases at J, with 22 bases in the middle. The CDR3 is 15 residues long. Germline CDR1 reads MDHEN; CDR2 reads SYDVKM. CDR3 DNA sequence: TGTGCCAGTCTGTCGGGAGGGGGCATTATTAATGAGCAGTTCTTC. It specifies CASLSGGGIINEQFF.

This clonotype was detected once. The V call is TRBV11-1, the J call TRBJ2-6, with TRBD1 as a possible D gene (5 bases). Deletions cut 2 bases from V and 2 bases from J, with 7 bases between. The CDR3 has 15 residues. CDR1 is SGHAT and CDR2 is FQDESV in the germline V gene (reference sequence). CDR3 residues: CASSLYRTGANVLTF. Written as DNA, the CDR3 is TGTGCCAGCAGCTTATACAGGACTGGGGCCAACGTCCTGACTTTC.

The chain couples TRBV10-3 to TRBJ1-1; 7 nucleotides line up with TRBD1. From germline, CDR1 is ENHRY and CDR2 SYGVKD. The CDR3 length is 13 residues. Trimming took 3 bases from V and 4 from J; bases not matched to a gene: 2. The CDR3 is CAISDGTATEAFF. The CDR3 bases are TGTGCCATCAGTGACGGGACAGCCACTGAAGCTTTCTTT.

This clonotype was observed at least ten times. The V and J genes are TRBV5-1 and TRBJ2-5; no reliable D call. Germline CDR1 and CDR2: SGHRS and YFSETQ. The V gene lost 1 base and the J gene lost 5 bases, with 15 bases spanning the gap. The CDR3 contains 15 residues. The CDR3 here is CASSLSPLRSETQYF. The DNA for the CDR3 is TGCGCCAGCAGCTTGAGCCCCCTTCGAAGTGAGACCCAGTACTTC.

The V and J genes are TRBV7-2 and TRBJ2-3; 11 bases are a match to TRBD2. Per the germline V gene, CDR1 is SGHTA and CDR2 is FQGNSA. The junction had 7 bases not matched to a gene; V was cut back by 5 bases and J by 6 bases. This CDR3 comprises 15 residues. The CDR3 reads CASSAPSGGLDTQYF. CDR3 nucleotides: TGTGCCAGCAGCGCCCCTAGCGGGGGGTTGGATACGCAGTATTTT.

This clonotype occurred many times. DNA of the CDR3: TGTGCCAGCAGCTTCGGGAATAGGGAGGACTTCAATCAGCCCCAGCATTTT. It is translated as CASSFGNREDFNQPQHF. The genes are TRBV5-8 and TRBJ1-5; D is ambiguous. Trimming pared 2 bases from V and 3 bases from J, leaving 18 bases between. The V gene's germline CDR1 is SGHTS and CDR2 YDEGEE. The length of the CDR3 is 17 residues.

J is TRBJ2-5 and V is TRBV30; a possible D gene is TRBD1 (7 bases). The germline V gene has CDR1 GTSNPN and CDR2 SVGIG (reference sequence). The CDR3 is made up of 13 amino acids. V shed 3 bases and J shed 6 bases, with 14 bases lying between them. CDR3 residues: CAWRKEGAKTQYF. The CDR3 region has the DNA TGTGCCTGGAGGAAGGAGGGGGCTAAGACCCAGTACTTC.

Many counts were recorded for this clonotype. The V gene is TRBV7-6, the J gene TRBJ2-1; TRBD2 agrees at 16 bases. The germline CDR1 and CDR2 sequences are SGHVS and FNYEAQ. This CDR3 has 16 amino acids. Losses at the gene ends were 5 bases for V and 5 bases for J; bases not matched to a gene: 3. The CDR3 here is CASSLGTSGGDNEQFF. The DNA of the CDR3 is TGTGCCAGCAGCCTAGGGACTAGCGGGGGGGACAATGAGCAGTTCTTC.

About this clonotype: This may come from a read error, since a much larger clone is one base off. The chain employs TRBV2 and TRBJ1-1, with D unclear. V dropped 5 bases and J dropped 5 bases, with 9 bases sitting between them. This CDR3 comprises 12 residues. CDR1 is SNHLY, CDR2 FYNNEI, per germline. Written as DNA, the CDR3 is TGTGCCAGCAGTACCCCGTTTACTGAAGCTTTCTTT. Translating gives CASSTPFTEAFF.

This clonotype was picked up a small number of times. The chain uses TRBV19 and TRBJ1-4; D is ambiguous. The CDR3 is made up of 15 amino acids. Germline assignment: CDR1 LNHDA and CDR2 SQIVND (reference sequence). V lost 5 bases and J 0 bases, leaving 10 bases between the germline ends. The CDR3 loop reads CASSVSPATNEKLFF. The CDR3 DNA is TGTGCCAGTAGTGTATCACCTGCAACTAATGAAAAACTGTTTTTT.

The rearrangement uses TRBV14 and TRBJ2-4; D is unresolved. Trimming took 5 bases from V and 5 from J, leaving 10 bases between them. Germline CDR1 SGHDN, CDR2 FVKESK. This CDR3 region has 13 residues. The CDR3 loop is CASSRLEENIQYF. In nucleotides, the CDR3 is TGTGCCAGCAGCAGGTTAGAGGAAAACATTCAGTACTTC.

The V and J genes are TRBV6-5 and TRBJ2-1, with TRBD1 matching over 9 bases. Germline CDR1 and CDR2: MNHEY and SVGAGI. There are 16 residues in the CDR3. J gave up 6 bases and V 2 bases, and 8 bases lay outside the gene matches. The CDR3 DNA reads TGTGCCAGCAGTTACGCACCTGGGACAGGGAGCAATGAGCAGTTCTTC. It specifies CASSYAPGTGSNEQFF.

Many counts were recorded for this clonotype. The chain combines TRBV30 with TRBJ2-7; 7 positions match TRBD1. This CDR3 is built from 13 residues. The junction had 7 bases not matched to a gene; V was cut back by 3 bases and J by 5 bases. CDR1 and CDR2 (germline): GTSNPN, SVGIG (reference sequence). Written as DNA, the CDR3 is TGTGCCTGGAGAGTGACAGGGCTCCACGAGCAGTACTTC. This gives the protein CAWRVTGLHEQYF.

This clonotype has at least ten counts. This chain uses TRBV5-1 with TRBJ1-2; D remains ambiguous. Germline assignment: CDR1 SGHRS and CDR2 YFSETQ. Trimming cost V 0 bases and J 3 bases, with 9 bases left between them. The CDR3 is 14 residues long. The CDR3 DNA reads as TGCGCCAGCAGCTTGGGGGCCCGTGACTATGGCTACACCTTC. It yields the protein CASSLGARDYGYTF.

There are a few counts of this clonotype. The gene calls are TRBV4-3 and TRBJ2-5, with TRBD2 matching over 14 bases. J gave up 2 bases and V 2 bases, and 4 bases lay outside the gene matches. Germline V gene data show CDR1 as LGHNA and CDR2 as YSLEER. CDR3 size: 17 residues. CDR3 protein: CASSQRLAGGGQETQYF. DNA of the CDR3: TGCGCCAGCAGCCAACGACTAGCGGGGGGGGGGCAAGAGACCCAGTACTTC.